These T cell receptor beta chains were read from a single sample in a study of technical replicates of blood from several donors. Some clones are missing from TCRdb's copy, which holds only in-frame ones; the method was immunoSEQ multiplex PCR. The data contain around 95,000 clones, 90% to 95% of them singletons. Sequencing used T cells isolated from PBMCs. These receptors were collected from a human donor in good health. CDR3s include the opening cysteine and the closing phenylalanine or tryptophan. A D gene is named only where the DNA matches it firmly. Rows may omit the clone size; those that give it use once, few, many or a size class.

>NA|TRBV20-1|NA|TRBJ2-7
CSAAQLDEQYF
TGCAGTGCCGCCCAACTAGACGAGCAGTACTTC
>TRBD2|TRBV27|NA|TRBJ2-7
CASSPGLAGVYEQYF
TGTGCCAGCAGTCCTGGACTAGCGGGAGTGTACGAGCAGTACTTC
>NA|TRBV6-1|NA|TRBJ2-5
CASIPGLGETQYF
TGTGCCAGCATACCGGGACTGGGGGAGACCCAGTACTTC
>TRBD2|TRBV6-1|once|TRBJ2-1
CASSEISGTAEQFF
TGTGCCAGCAGTGAAATTAGCGGGACTGCAGAGCAGTTCTTC
>NA|TRBV7-7|NA|TRBJ2-5
CASSSPGAGIPETQYF
TGTGCCAGCAGTTCCCCCGGGGCGGGAATACCAGAGACCCAGTACTTC
>TRBD1|TRBV4-1|NA|TRBJ1-5
CASSQGTGVDNQPQHF
TGCGCCAGCAGCCAAGGGACAGGGGTGGACAATCAGCCCCAGCATTTT
>TRBD1|TRBV10-3|NA|TRBJ2-1
CAISNRDRQFF
TGTGCCATCAGTAACCGGGACAGGCAGTTCTTC
>NA|TRBV5-6|NA|TRBJ2-5
CASSWGTSQETQYF
TGTGCCAGCAGCTGGGGGACATCCCAAGAGACCCAGTACTTC
>TRBD1|TRBV7-2|NA|TRBJ1-6
CASSFARGLYNSPLHF
TGTGCCAGCAGCTTTGCCAGGGGGCTCTATAATTCACCCCTCCACTTT
>NA|TRBV5-1|NA|TRBJ1-1
CASSLAENEAFF
TGCGCCAGCAGCTTGGCCGAGAATGAAGCTTTCTTT
>TRBD1|TRBV4-2|NA|TRBJ2-5
CASSSTGLMDQETQYF
TGTGCCAGCAGCTCGACAGGGTTGATGGACCAAGAGACCCAGTACTTC
>NA|TRBV21-1|NA|TRBJ1-1
CASSKRRARTVTEAFF
TGTGCCAGCAGCAAAAGGAGGGCCAGAACGGTAACTGAAGCTTTCTTT
>TRBD2|TRBV11-3|NA|TRBJ2-3
CASSPSTSGRSDTQYF
TGTGCCAGCAGCCCCTCGACTAGCGGGAGATCAGATACGCAGTATTTT
>TRBD1|TRBV6-5|NA|TRBJ1-2
CASSYRGRGQVGYTF
TGTGCCAGCAGTTACCGAGGAAGGGGGCAAGTAGGCTACACCTTC
>TRBD1|TRBV5-1|once|TRBJ2-2
CASSPGQERSGELFF
TGCGCCAGCAGCCCGGGACAGGAGAGGAGCGGGGAGCTGTTTTTT
>NA|TRBV6-1|NA|TRBJ1-2
CASSEGLWGGVKAGYTF
TGTGCCAGCAGTGAAGGTCTGTGGGGAGGCGTCAAGGCGGGCTACACCTTC
>TRBD1|TRBV5-4|once|TRBJ2-3
CASSLRGGSTDTQYF
TGTGCCAGCAGCTTAAGAGGGGGCAGCACAGATACGCAGTATTTT
>TRBD1|TRBV4-1|NA|TRBJ2-7
CASSLGQLTEQYF
TGCGCCAGCAGCTTGGGACAGCTCACCGAGCAGTACTTC
>NA|TRBV28|NA|TRBJ2-1
CASSPQGLNNEQFF
TGTGCCAGCAGCCCTCAGGGTTTAAACAATGAGCAGTTCTTC
>NA|TRBV25-1|NA|TRBJ2-3
CASTRGGGDTQYF
TGTGCCAGCACCCGAGGGGGGGGAGATACGCAGTATTTT
>TRBD1|TRBV19|NA|TRBJ2-1
CASSLDRDYNEQFF
TGTGCCAGTAGTCTGGACAGGGACTACAATGAGCAGTTCTTC
>TRBD1|TRBV7-3|NA|TRBJ1-6
CASSKGDSSYNSPLHF
TGTGCCAGCAGCAAAGGGGACAGTTCCTATAATTCACCCCTCCACTTT
>TRBD1|TRBV19|NA|TRBJ2-5
CASSWRTGRQETQYF
TGTGCCAGTAGTTGGAGGACAGGGCGCCAAGAGACCCAGTACTTC
>NA|TRBV5-4|NA|TRBJ2-5
CASSPQGPQETQYF
TGTGCCAGCAGCCCACAGGGCCCCCAAGAGACCCAGTACTTC
>TRBD1|TRBV20-1|once|TRBJ2-7
CSARQGYEQYF
TGCAGTGCAAGACAGGGCTACGAGCAGTACTTC
>NA|TRBV7-9|NA|TRBJ1-1
CASNLRTAGPNTEAFF
TGTGCCAGCAACCTAAGGACAGCAGGGCCGAACACTGAAGCTTTCTTT
>NA|TRBV7-8|NA|TRBJ1-1
CASSLWRGGMNTEAFF
TGTGCCAGCAGCTTATGGAGGGGTGGAATGAACACTGAAGCTTTCTTT
>TRBD1|TRBV27|NA|TRBJ1-1
CASRTGGLAEAFF
TGTGCCAGCAGGACAGGGGGCCTGGCTGAAGCTTTCTTT
>NA|TRBV4-2|once|TRBJ2-7
CASSQRTPNYEQYF
TGTGCCAGCAGCCAGAGGACACCGAACTACGAGCAGTACTTC
>TRBD2|TRBV5-1|NA|TRBJ2-1
CASRPGLAGGPINEQFF
TGCGCCAGCAGGCCGGGACTAGCGGGAGGGCCAATCAATGAGCAGTTCTTC
>TRBD1|TRBV5-4|NA|TRBJ2-7
CASSFGQGNEQYF
TGTGCCAGCAGCTTCGGACAGGGAAACGAGCAGTACTTC
>TRBD2|TRBV2|NA|TRBJ2-7
CASSESVASGDYEQYF
TGTGCCAGCAGTGAATCTGTGGCTAGCGGGGACTACGAGCAGTACTTC
>NA|TRBV11-3|NA|TRBJ1-1
CASSLRLTEAFF
TGTGCCAGCAGCTTACGCCTAACTGAAGCTTTCTTT
>NA|TRBV6-5|NA|TRBJ2-5
CASSYVYEETQYF
TGTGCCAGCAGTTACGTATATGAAGAGACCCAGTACTTC
>NA|TRBV4-1|NA|TRBJ2-7
CASSQGAYEQYF
TGCGCCAGCAGCCAAGGAGCCTACGAGCAGTACTTC
>TRBD1|TRBV9|NA|TRBJ2-7
CASSPRQGAEQYF
TGTGCCAGCAGCCCAAGACAGGGGGCCGAGCAGTACTTC
>NA|TRBV7-9|NA|TRBJ2-2
CASSLGAPTARTGELFF
TGTGCCAGCAGCTTAGGGGCCCCGACAGCTCGGACCGGGGAGCTGTTTTTT
>NA|TRBV4-1|few|TRBJ1-1
CASSQDAGTWNTEAFF
TGCGCCAGCAGCCAAGATGCTGGGACATGGAACACTGAAGCTTTCTTT
>NA|TRBV11-2|NA|TRBJ1-6
CASSSMRTARSSYNSPLHF
TGTGCCAGCAGCTCAATGAGGACAGCAAGGAGCTCCTATAATTCACCCCTCCACTTT
>TRBD2|TRBV7-4|NA|TRBJ2-1
CASSFPGLAGYNEQFF
TGTGCCAGCAGCTTTCCTGGACTAGCGGGCTACAATGAGCAGTTCTTC
>NA|TRBV7-3|NA|TRBJ1-2
CASSFGEGSGYTF
TGTGCCAGCAGCTTCGGGGAGGGGAGCGGCTACACCTTC